Listed here is a single T cell receptor beta chain. CDR3 length: 15 amino acids. CDR1 MNHEY and CDR2 SVGAGI come from the germline V gene. After removal of 5 bases from V and 5 bases from J, the junction contained 8 bases not matched to a gene. The sample belongs to a study of technical replicates of blood from a few donors. Measured with immunoSEQ multiplex PCR; TCRdb has only the in-frame clones, and not every one. The table shows more than 65,000 clones, with about 96% occurring only once. The source is a human donor in good health. Input material: T cells isolated from PBMCs. The chain joins TRBV6-5 to TRBJ2-1, with 8 bases that match TRBD1. CDR3: CASSRDRWGNNEQFF. CDR3 DNA sequence: TGTGCCAGCAGTAGGGACAGGTGGGGTAACAATGAGCAGTTCTTC.